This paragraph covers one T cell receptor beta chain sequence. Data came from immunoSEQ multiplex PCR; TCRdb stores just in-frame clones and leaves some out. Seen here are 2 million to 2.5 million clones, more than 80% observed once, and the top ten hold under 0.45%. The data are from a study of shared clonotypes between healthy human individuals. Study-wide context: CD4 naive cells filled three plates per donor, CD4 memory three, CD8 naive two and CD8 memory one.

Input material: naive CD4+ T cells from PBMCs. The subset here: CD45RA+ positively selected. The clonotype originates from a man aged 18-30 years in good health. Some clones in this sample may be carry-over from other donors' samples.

The CDR3 bases are TGCGCCAGCAGCCATGAGACAGGGTCTGGCCAGCCCCAGCATTTT. Amino acids: CASSHETGSGQPQHF. The chain has TRBV4-3 and TRBJ1-5, with 7 bases that match TRBD1. Germline V gene lookup returns CDR1 LGHNA and CDR2 YSLEER. The CDR3 has 15 residues. Trimming at V came to 3 bases and at J to 7 bases, leaving 9 bases not matched to a gene.